The 26 T cell receptor beta chains reported below all come from one sample, sequenced in a study of human T cells and chemical hapten exposure. TCRdb fed the RACE reads into MiXCR, producing one record per CDR3 protein. The sample yields tens of thousands of distinct CDR3 sequences, 8% to 10% seen once. Time point noted: pre-sensitization, week 0. Noted treatment: therapeutic diphenylcyclopropenone sensitization with weekly scalp DPC. The source material was whole blood, sampled in connection with sensitization to the hapten diphenylcyclopropenone (DPC). These receptor sequences come from a man aged 40-49 years with alopecia areata. Some clones in this sample may be carry-over from other donors' samples.

The table lists this clonotype with a few counts. One end of the junction varies from germline; a read error may be responsible. The J gene is TRBJ2-7, the V gene TRBV7-8; no clear D gene. Germline loops: CDR1 SGHVS, CDR2 FQNEAQ. The CDR3 length is 14 residues. The CDR3: CAGSLGAQDYEQYF. The CDR3 DNA reads TGTGCCGGCAGCTTAGGCGCCCAAGACTACGAGCAGTACTTC.

V is TRBV9 and J is TRBJ2-7; D not certain. Germline CDR1 is SGDLS and CDR2 is YYNGEE. V lost 0 bases and J 1 base, leaving 8 bases between the germline ends. The CDR3 is made up of 14 amino acids. The DNA of the CDR3 is TGTGCCAGCAGCGTAGTCGCAAATTCCTACGAGCAGTACTTC. Its protein product is CASSVVANSYEQYF.

This clonotype showed up just a few times. The rearrangement uses TRBV7-2 and TRBJ2-7, with TRBD1 matching 7 bases. With V trimmed by 5 bases and J by 6 bases, 7 bases remained unmatched. Germline loops: CDR1 SGHTA, CDR2 FQGNSA. The CDR3 spans 13 residues. Here the CDR3 DNA reads TGTGCCAGCAGCCCTGGAAGGGGGCGCGAGCAGTACTTC. Translated: CASSPGRGREQYF.

The chain employs TRBV5-1 and TRBJ2-5; D uncertain. The CDR3 is made up of 14 amino acids. Germline values: CDR1 SGHRS, CDR2 YFSETQ. Trimming took 0 bases from V and 1 from J, leaving 7 bases between them. The CDR3 region is CASSLGGSQETQYF. CDR3 bases: TGCGCCAGCAGCTTGGGTGGCAGCCAAGAGACCCAGTACTTC. Drawing the rest from reference TRBV5-1 and TRBJ2-5, the complete variable domain is KAGVTQTPRYLIKTRGQQVTLSCSPISGHRSVSWYQQTPGQGLQFLFEYFSETQRNKGNFPGRFSGRQFSNSRSEMNVSTLELGDSALYLCASSLGGSQETQYFGPGTRLLVL.

This clonotype appeared many times. This chain's CDR3 is CASSLSWQGANQPQHF. In nucleotides, the CDR3 is TGTGCCAGCAGCTTAAGCTGGCAGGGGGCCAATCAGCCCCAGCATTTT. The genes are TRBV7-9 and TRBJ1-5, with 8 bases fitting TRBD1. Germline V CDR1 and CDR2: SEHNR, FQNEAQ (reference sequence). Trimming removed 2 bases from V and 3 bases from J; junction bases left unmatched: 6. This CDR3 is built from 16 residues.

This clonotype has just a few counts. The chain carries TRBV7-3 and TRBJ2-7; 7 bases fit TRBD1. The CDR3 is 13 residues long. Trimming cost V 5 bases and J 2 bases; bases outside gene matches: 3. The germline V gene has CDR1 SGHTA and CDR2 FQGTGA. The CDR3: CASSIGTAYEQYF. CDR3 nucleotides: TGTGCCAGCAGCATCGGGACAGCCTACGAGCAGTACTTC.

CDR3 nucleotide sequence: TGCGCCAGCAGCCCCGAGGTAGGAGGATTCAAGACCCAGTACTTC. It translates to CASSPEVGGFKTQYF. The V gene is TRBV5-1, the J gene TRBJ2-5; weak D call: TRBD2 (5 bases). This CDR3 contains 15 residues. Germline V gene lookup returns CDR1 SGHRS and CDR2 YFSETQ. Trimming pared 4 bases from V and 6 bases from J, leaving 19 bases between.

This clonotype was seen many times. DNA of the CDR3: TGCAGTGCGAGGGGGTACTGGAACTCCTACGAGCAGTACTTC. It codes for CSARGYWNSYEQYF. V and J are TRBV20-1 and TRBJ2-7; tentatively, D is TRBD1 (6 bases). Trimming removed 6 bases from V and 0 bases from J, with 15 bases in between. CDR1 and CDR2 from the germline V gene are DFQATT and SNEGSKA (reference sequence). This CDR3 spans 14 amino acids.

There are a few counts of this clonotype. The V call is TRBV27, the J call TRBJ2-3, with 7 bases that match TRBD2. The CDR3 has 16 residues. V lost 1 base and J lost 4; bases outside the gene matches: 8. CDR1 is MNHEY, CDR2 SMNVEV, per germline (reference sequence). CDR3 protein: CASSLLAGTVSDTQYF. CDR3 nucleotide sequence: TGTGCCAGCAGTTTATTAGCGGGCACGGTCTCAGATACGCAGTATTTT.

This clonotype was picked up many times. The chain has TRBV24-1 and TRBJ2-3; D call uncertain. V was trimmed by 5 bases and J by 2 bases, leaving 22 bases between them. CDR1 is KGHDR, CDR2 SFDVKD, per germline. CDR3 length equals 18 residues. In DNA form, the CDR3 reads TGTGCCACCAGTGTCGACCACTCGGGCTTACCCGTCACAGATACGCAGTATTTT. Its translation is CATSVDHSGLPVTDTQYF.

The chain has TRBV28 and TRBJ2-7; no firm D call. This CDR3 comprises 11 residues. The germline V gene encodes CDR1 MDHEN and CDR2 SYDVKM. With 6 bases removed from V and 9 bases from J, the gap between germline ends came to 12 bases. CDR3 sequence reads: CASRDLRAQYF. CDR3 DNA sequence: TGTGCCAGCAGGGACCTACGAGCGCAGTACTTC. Complete variable domain (other parts from reference TRBV28 and TRBJ2-7): DVKVTQSSRYLVKRTGEKVFLECVQDMDHENMFWYRQDPGLGLRLIYFSYDVKMKEKGDIPEGYSVSREKKERFSLILESASTNQTSMYLCASRDLRAQYFGPGTRLTVT.

This clonotype was recorded at least ten times. The chain carries TRBV2 and TRBJ2-3; D tentatively reads TRBD1 or TRBD2 (5 bases each). CDR3 length equals 15 residues. CDR1 is SNHLY and CDR2 is FYNNEI in the germline V gene. V shed 3 bases and J shed 0 bases, with 10 bases lying between them. CDR3 nucleotide sequence: TGTGCCAGCAGTGAGGGACGCGGGAGCACAGATACGCAGTATTTT. Encoded protein: CASSEGRGSTDTQYF.

This clonotype was counted a few times. J is TRBJ2-4 and V is TRBV28; either TRBD1 or TRBD2 may fit D (6 bases each). Germline assignment: CDR1 MDHEN and CDR2 SYDVKM. With 6 bases removed from V and 2 bases from J, the gap between germline ends came to 17 bases. The CDR3 has 16 residues. Here the CDR3 reads CASSPAGHPPKNIQYF. CDR3 DNA sequence: TGTGCCAGCAGCCCGGCGGGACACCCTCCCAAAAACATTCAGTACTTC.

The chain employs TRBV3-1 and TRBJ2-3; 9 positions match TRBD2. CDR1 is LGHDT, CDR2 YNNKEL, per germline (reference sequence). The CDR3 contains 16 residues. V was pared by 3 bases and J by 0 bases, with 4 bases of the junction left unmatched. The chain's CDR3 is CASSQEREASTDTQYF. In nucleotides, the CDR3 is TGTGCCAGCAGCCAGGAGCGGGAGGCGAGCACAGATACGCAGTATTTT.

The chain uses TRBV7-6 and TRBJ2-5; 11 positions match TRBD2. This CDR3 has 15 amino acids. Unmatched junction bases numbered 13, after V lost 11 bases and J lost 5 bases. Germline V gene lookup returns CDR1 SGHVS and CDR2 FNYEAQ. The CDR3 coding sequence is TGTGCCTCCAAAGGATTAGCGGGAGGGGGGGAGACCCAGTACTTC. The encoded protein is CASKGLAGGGETQYF.

This clonotype was observed many times. V usage is TRBV21-1 and J usage is TRBJ2-7; the D call of TRBD1 is as the table states it, not checked on the DNA. TRBV21-1 is classified as a pseudogene. This CDR3 region has 15 residues. Here the CDR3 DNA reads TGTGCCAGCTTTGTCGGTCGGGGCTATTTCTACGAGCAGTACTTC. It is translated as CASFVGRGYFYEQYF.

This clonotype was recorded only once. This chain connects TRBV28 to TRBJ2-7; D gene ambiguous. The CDR3 has 12 residues. Trimming took off 6 bases at V and 2 bases at J, with 8 bases between the two ends. Germline CDR1 and CDR2: MDHEN and SYDVKM. CDR3 nucleotide sequence: TGTGCCAGCAGCTACTTAGCCTACGAGCAGTACTTC. The encoded protein is CASSYLAYEQYF.

This rearrangement joins TRBV7-2 to TRBJ2-1, with D possibly matching TRBD2 (6 bases). The CDR3 length is 15 residues. Trimming left V 4 bases short and J 2 bases short, with 12 bases between. CDR1 and CDR2 from the germline V gene are SGHTA and FQGNSA. The CDR3 DNA sequence: TGTGCCAGCAGCTCCGGACTAACCACCTACAATGAGCAGTTCTTC. Its translation is CASSSGLTTYNEQFF.

The gene calls are TRBV18 and TRBJ2-1; weak D call: TRBD2 (6 bases). Trimming pared 0 bases from V and 0 bases from J, leaving 9 bases between. From germline, CDR1 is KGHSH and CDR2 LQKENI. The CDR3 is 16 residues long. The CDR3 sequence: CASSPPTSLSYNEQFF. In nucleotides, the CDR3 is TGTGCCAGCTCACCACCTACTAGCCTCTCCTACAATGAGCAGTTCTTC. Variable domain in full (rest from reference TRBV18 and TRBJ2-1): NAGVMQNPRHLVRRRGQEARLRCSPMKGHSHVYWYRQLPEEGLKFMVYLQKENIIDESGMPKERFSAEFPKEGPSILRIQQVVRGDSAAYFCASSPPTSLSYNEQFFGPGTRLTVL.

This clonotype has ten or more counts. The genes are TRBV29-1 and TRBJ2-7, with TRBD2 identical over 11 bases. The V segment lost 5 bases and the J segment 7 bases; nucleotides outside the gene matches: 4. The CDR3 contains 12 residues. Germline CDR1 SQVTM, CDR2 ANQGSEA. In DNA form, the CDR3 reads TGCAGCGTTACAACTAGCGGGAGTGAGCAGTACTTC. Translated: CSVTTSGSEQYF.

This chain links TRBV18 with TRBJ2-7, with D maybe TRBD1 (6 bases). This CDR3 is built from 16 residues. V lost 3 bases and J lost 0, with 15 bases in between. Germline CDR1 is KGHSH and CDR2 is LQKENI. The CDR3 bases are TGTGCCAGCTCACCTTCACAGGGTGGGGGCTCCTACGAGCAGTACTTC. Its translation: CASSPSQGGGSYEQYF. Together with reference TRBV18 and TRBJ2-7, the CDR3 gives the full variable domain: NAGVMQNPRHLVRRRGQEARLRCSPMKGHSHVYWYRQLPEEGLKFMVYLQKENIIDESGMPKERFSAEFPKEGPSILRIQQVVRGDSAAYFCASSPSQGGGSYEQYFGPGTRLTVT.

This clonotype was seen many times. In nucleotides, the CDR3 is TGCAGTGCTAGAGATCTAAGCAGGGACTCAGAAGGTCGGCAGTACTTC. Encoded protein: CSARDLSRDSEGRQYF. The chain employs TRBV20-1 and TRBJ2-7, with TRBD2 as a possible D gene (6 bases). V dropped 0 bases and J dropped 9 bases, with 24 bases sitting between them. Germline V gene sequence: CDR1 DFQATT, CDR2 SNEGSKA (reference sequence). This CDR3 comprises 16 residues.

This clonotype was picked up a small number of times. The rearrangement links TRBV20-1 to TRBJ2-7; 9 bases align to TRBD1. Trimming cost V 5 bases and J 4 bases; bases outside gene matches: 6. There are 13 residues in the CDR3. Germline V gene data show CDR1 as DFQATT and CDR2 as SNEGSKA (reference sequence). The CDR3 DNA reads TGCAGTGCTGCCGGGACAGGGACTTACGAGCAGTACTTC. Translating it yields CSAAGTGTYEQYF.

In this sample, this clonotype turned up many times. J is TRBJ1-1 and V is TRBV5-1; possible D gene TRBD1, 6 bases. Trimming took off 2 bases at V and 4 bases at J, with 12 bases between the two ends. CDR1 and CDR2 from the germline V gene are SGHRS and YFSETQ. The CDR3 has 14 residues. The CDR3 region is CASSLQGGGTEAFF. The CDR3 coding sequence is TGCGCCAGCAGCTTACAGGGAGGTGGCACTGAAGCTTTCTTT.

This rearrangement joins TRBV21-1 to TRBJ2-7; TRBD2 was called by the table and not checked on the DNA. TRBV21-1 is listed as a pseudogene. The CDR3 consists of 15 residues. This CDR3 reads CASRHFGPLVHEQYF. The CDR3 DNA reads TGTGCCAGCAGACACTTCGGGCCCCTCGTCCACGAGCAGTACTTC.

This clonotype appeared many times. The chain couples TRBV24-1 to TRBJ2-3; perhaps TRBD1 as D (6 bases). Per germline, CDR1 KGHDR and CDR2 SFDVKD. The ends were cut back, 5 bases at V and 2 bases at J, with 16 bases in the middle. The CDR3 totals 16 residues. CDR3 region: CATSVGTGIYTDTQYF. The CDR3 nucleotides are TGTGCCACCAGTGTTGGTACAGGGATATACACAGATACGCAGTATTTT.